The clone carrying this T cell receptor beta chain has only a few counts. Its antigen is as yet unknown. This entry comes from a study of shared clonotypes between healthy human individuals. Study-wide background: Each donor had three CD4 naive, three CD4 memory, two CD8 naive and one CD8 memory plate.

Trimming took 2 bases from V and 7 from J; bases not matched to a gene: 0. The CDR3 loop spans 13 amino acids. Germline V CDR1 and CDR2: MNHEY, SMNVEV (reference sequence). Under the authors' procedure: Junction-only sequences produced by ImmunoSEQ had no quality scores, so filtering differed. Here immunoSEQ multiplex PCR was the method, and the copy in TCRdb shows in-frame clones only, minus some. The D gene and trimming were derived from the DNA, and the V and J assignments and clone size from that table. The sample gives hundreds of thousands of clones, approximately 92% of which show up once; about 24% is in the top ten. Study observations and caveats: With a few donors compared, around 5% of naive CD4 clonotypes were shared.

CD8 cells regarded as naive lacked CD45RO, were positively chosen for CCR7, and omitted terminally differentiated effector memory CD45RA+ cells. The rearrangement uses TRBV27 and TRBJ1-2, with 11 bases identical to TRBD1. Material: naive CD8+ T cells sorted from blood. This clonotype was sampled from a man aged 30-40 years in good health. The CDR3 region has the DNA TGTGCCAGCAGTTTAGGGACAGGGGGTGGCTACACCTTC. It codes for CASSLGTGGGYTF.